This TCR beta chain was identified in a study of blood T cell repertoires in COVID-19 (dated by TCRdb to the early 2020s). Notes on the research overall: Samples covering the acute and convalescent phases of COVID-19 were provided by collaborators in the United States, Italy and Spain. Samples were obtained from the ongoing ImmuneRACE study (first 160 participants) and from 1,254 subjects provided by 6 global collaborators. Deeply sampled blood TCRbeta repertoires from subjects exposed to, actively infected with, or recovered from COVID-19 were included in the dataset. HLA class I and class II types, where available, came from metadata supplied by the sample provider rather than from assay-based typing. The repertoires were released in a freely available public database intended as a resource for research on the immune response to SARS-CoV-2. The material from the prospective study consisted of cDNA or gDNA derived from T cells, B-cell-depleted T cells, or PBMCs. The sample metadata nearly always contained a de-identified subject ID, COVID-19 status, age in years and sex. General study outcomes and caveats: Clinical and demographic metadata were provided uncurated, with the amount varying by source and participant.

The collaborating institutions used their own protocols to collect whole blood in K2EDTA tubes. For TCRbeta analysis, collaborator samples were shipped as frozen whole blood, as isolated PBMCs, or as DNA extracted from either sample type. TCRbeta CDR3 regions were amplified from genomic DNA using the immunoSEQ Assay, a bias-controlled multiplex PCR. Turning to the authors' computational methods: The number of nucleated cells in each sample was estimated by amplification of reference gene primers within the assay. To quantify the absolute abundance of each unique TCRbeta CDR3 rearrangement, sequence reads were collapsed and filtered. For each sample, productive Simpson clonality was calculated as the square root of Simpson's diversity index over productive rearrangements. In its TCRdb copy, this immuneACCESS table keeps in-frame sequences only and misses some clones. Where compared with another copy, unresolved V genes explain less than half of these, and the others have no known cause. V, J and clone size are those of that table, while D and trimming were read from the DNA. The sample table lists over 50,000 clones, approximately 90% of them with a count of one. The leading ten clones occupy under 15% of the sample.

Only a few counts were recorded for this clone. The target of this receptor is not known. No base quality values were provided; no much bigger clone lies one nucleotide off. From cysteine to phenylalanine, the CDR3 is 17 amino acids long. Only the CDR3 DNA stays, 51 bases, in frame from base 1. Via the germline V gene (reference sequence), CDR1 is LNHDA and CDR2 SQIVND. V sheds 5 bases and J sheds 3 bases, leaving 20 bases between their ends. Specimen: peripheral blood. This TCR was sampled from a human donor with active COVID-19. The donor label of this sample is uncertain. The chain uses TRBV19 and TRBJ1-5; D gene: possibly TRBD1, on 6 matching bases. The CDR3 corresponds to CASSLKSPRGNNQPQHF. The nucleotide sequence is TGTGCCAGTAGTCTAAAATCGCCTAGGGGGAACAATCAGCCCCAGCATTTT. Reference TRBV19 and TRBJ1-5 proteins supply the regions before and after the CDR3; the full variable domain is: DGGITQSPKYLFRKEGQNVTLSCEQNLNHDAMYWYRQDPGQGLRLIYYSQIVNDFQKGDIAEGYSVSREKKESFPLTVTSAQKNPTAFYLCASSLKSPRGNNQPQHFGDGTRLSIL.